These T cell receptor beta chains were read from a single sample in a study of T-cell reconstitution after alpha-beta-depleted transplantation in children. From the PCR reads, TCRdb called clonotypes with MiXCR, one entry per CDR3 protein. Here the sample spans around 100,000 distinct CDR3 sequences, under 7% being singletons. Sequenced here: PBMCs, mostly from graft donor cells, sampled 60 days after TCRalphabeta/CD19-depleted stem cell transplant. The receptor set was obtained from a female patient aged 2-15 years who had a stem cell transplant for Fanconi anemia, so the T cells may come from the graft donor. Both conserved end residues are trimmed from each CDR3. Fields, in order: J gene, V gene, clone size, CDR3 protein. Size tells how often a clone was seen (once, few, many) or the class of an expanded clone, and some rows leave it out.

>TRBJ2-3|TRBV27|many
ASSLWLAGSTSTDTQY
>TRBJ2-1|TRBV7-9|many
ASSVSGTSIDEQF
>TRBJ1-5|TRBV10-3|few
AISEGRNQPQH
>TRBJ2-1|TRBV5-6|many
ASSSILKAYNEQF
>TRBJ1-2|TRBV29-1|many
SVEGGSNYGYT
>TRBJ1-1|TRBV18|.
ASSPLGRSEHTEAF
>TRBJ1-6|TRBV18|many
ASSPQGVYNSPLH
>TRBJ2-1|TRBV7-9|many
SSSLTESSYNEQF
>TRBJ1-5|TRBV23-1|.
ARTQGLEPQH
>TRBJ2-3|TRBV7-2|many
ASSLGRANTQY
>TRBJ2-5|TRBV7-9|many
ASSPTGGWEETQY
>TRBJ2-3|TRBV12-3/TRBV12-4|many
ASSTTSGGATDTQY
>TRBJ2-1|TRBV20-1|many
SARDPDRANEQF
>TRBJ2-7|TRBV20-1|many
SARGGGGARYEQY
>TRBJ2-1|TRBV11-2|many
ASSLRFDRSSYNEQF
>TRBJ2-7|TRBV5-1|many
ASSFSGISYEQY
>TRBJ2-3|TRBV7-8|many
ASSSRDFTDTQY
>TRBJ2-3|TRBV4-2|.
ASSQEGLAPPGDTQY
>TRBJ1-1|TRBV29-1|many
SVERLNTEAF
>TRBJ2-1|TRBV20-1|many
SARLAGGPGSYNEQF
>TRBJ2-7|TRBV4-2|.
ASSHDSSDGLEQY
>TRBJ2-1|TRBV29-1|many
SIAGALSSYNEQF
>TRBJ1-2|TRBV10-3|.
AISEGTGGYGYT
>TRBJ2-5|TRBV7-9|many
ASSDVDSQETQY
>TRBJ2-7|TRBV12-3/TRBV12-4|many
ASSYRGGRGAYEQY
>TRBJ1-2|TRBV20-1|many
SARDHEGNYGYT
>TRBJ2-7|TRBV20-1|many
SARGPSSYEQY
>TRBJ2-7|TRBV18|many
ASSPRVAGDWYEQY
>TRBJ2-2|TRBV7-2|many
ASRQSAGDGELF
>TRBJ2-4|TRBV2|many
ASSSDPLAKNIQY
>TRBJ2-7|TRBV6-5|many
ASSYRLAGGEQY
>TRBJ2-3|TRBV10-3|.
AITLGGLAGGTDTQY
>TRBJ2-3|TRBV4-2|.
ASSQERSPLAGTDTQY
>TRBJ1-5|TRBV6-4|.
ATQTGANSNQPQH
>TRBJ1-4|TRBV7-9|many
ASSPDRGGNEKLF
>TRBJ2-7|TRBV5-1|many
ASSFGLAGESEQY
>TRBJ2-7|TRBV7-2|many
ASSFPGFSYEQY
>TRBJ2-7|TRBV7-2|many
ASSLVGTVGNEQY
>TRBJ1-4|TRBV6-5|.
ASSYLSVEREKLF
>TRBJ2-2|TRBV12-3/TRBV12-4|many
ASTQWERSGELF
>TRBJ2-5|TRBV28|many
ASSLTGFSQETQY
>TRBJ2-4|TRBV20-1|.
SAQGLALAKNIQY
>TRBJ2-4|TRBV6-2/TRBV6-3|few
ASSYSRGPRQY
>TRBJ1-5|TRBV7-4|.
ASSLGEGFGNQPQH
>TRBJ2-1|TRBV28|many
ASTTPNLGDEQF
>TRBJ2-1|TRBV19|many
ASSIVGAGGSYNEQF